One T cell receptor beta chain is described in this entry. This sample's time point: inflamed ileum from the surgical specimen. The data were taken from a study of T cell repertoires in ileal Crohn's disease. Study overall: M0 samples are biopsies from inflamed ileum in the resection specimen.

The CDR3 totals 14 residues. V dropped 2 bases and J dropped 6 bases, with 13 bases sitting between them. Germline V lookup: CDR1 MNHNY, CDR2 SVGAGI (reference sequence). TCRdb's copy holds only in-frame clones and misses some; the assay was immunoSEQ multiplex PCR. The sample has around 16,000 clones; roughly 90% are singletons. The gene calls are TRBV6-6 and TRBJ1-2; D unresolved. This clonotype originated in an adult with Crohn's disease. Sequencing used ileal tissue. The CDR3 here is CASSYRPAGDGYTF. As DNA, the CDR3 is TGTGCCAGCAGTTACCGACCCGCAGGCGATGGCTACACCTTC.